The 14 T cell receptor beta chains below were found in one sample sequenced in a study of blood T cell repertoires in COVID-19. TCRdb keeps only in-frame clones here, not all; method: immunoSEQ multiplex PCR. Here the sample spans about 90,000 clones, around 90% being singletons. What was sequenced was peripheral blood. These receptors were obtained from a male donor with acute or convalescent COVID-19.

The chain is built from TRBV5-1 and TRBJ2-7, with TRBD1 matching over 8 bases. The V segment lost 3 bases and the J segment 0 bases; nucleotides outside the gene matches: 2. Germline V gene lookup returns CDR1 SGHRS and CDR2 YFSETQ. The CDR3 has 14 amino acids. CDR3 sequence reads: CASSWTGSSYEQYF. The DNA of the CDR3 is TGCGCCAGCAGCTGGACAGGGAGCTCCTACGAGCAGTACTTC.

V and J are TRBV6-5 and TRBJ2-7, with 8 bases that match TRBD1. The CDR3 is made up of 14 amino acids. Germline V gives CDR1 MNHEY, CDR2 SVGAGI. After removal of 5 bases from V and 5 bases from J, the junction contained 8 bases not matched to a gene. CDR3 amino acids: CASSRTGTINEQYF. CDR3 sequence (DNA): TGTGCCAGCAGTAGGACAGGGACGATCAACGAGCAGTACTTC.

This sequence joins TRBV19 and TRBJ2-3; TRBD2 matches at 8 bases. This CDR3 is 15 amino acids long. J was trimmed by 1 base and V by 4 bases; bases with no gene match: 4. The germline V gene has CDR1 LNHDA and CDR2 SQIVND (reference sequence). For the CDR3, the DNA is TGTGCCAGTAGTACTTTAGCGGGGCGCACAGATACGCAGTATTTT. Protein: CASSTLAGRTDTQYF.

This clone has just a few counts. The chain carries TRBV11-2 and TRBJ1-2, with a possible D match to TRBD1 (5 bases). V lost 5 bases, J lost 3 bases, and 13 bases lay in between. Germline V lookup: CDR1 SGHAT, CDR2 FQNNGV. This CDR3 contains 14 residues. The CDR3 protein is CASSLLRVDYGYTF. The CDR3 DNA follows: TGTGCCAGCAGCCTCCTCAGGGTCGACTATGGCTACACCTTC. The full variable domain, with the rest looked up from reference TRBV11-2 and TRBJ1-2, is EAGVAQSPRYKIIEKRQSVAFWCNPISGHATLYWYQQILGQGPKLLIQFQNNGVVDDSQLPKDRFSAERLKGVDSTLKIQPAKLEDSAVYLCASSLLRVDYGYTFGSGTRLTVV.

The J gene is TRBJ2-7, the V gene TRBV4-1, with D possibly TRBD1 on 6 matching bases. The CDR3 is 15 residues long. Trimming removed 1 base at V and 2 bases at J, with 12 bases between. In germline, CDR1 is MGHRA, CDR2 YSYEKL. CDR3 in DNA: TGCGCCAGCAGCCAAGGGGACATCGGGACCTACGAGCAGTACTTC. It is translated as CASSQGDIGTYEQYF.

V is TRBV28 and J is TRBJ1-3, with unresolved D. Germline lookup yields CDR1 MDHEN and CDR2 SYDVKM. The CDR3 totals 16 residues. Trimming shortened V by 0 bases and J by 1 base, and 10 bases separated the two germline ends. CDR3 sequence (DNA): TGTGCCAGCAGTTTATGGCGGGGAACTTCTGGAAACACCATATATTTT. Translated: CASSLWRGTSGNTIYF. Looking up the rest from reference TRBV28 and TRBJ1-3 gives the full variable domain: DVKVTQSSRYLVKRTGEKVFLECVQDMDHENMFWYRQDPGLGLRLIYFSYDVKMKEKGDIPEGYSVSREKKERFSLILESASTNQTSMYLCASSLWRGTSGNTIYFGEGSWLTVV.

The chain joins TRBV29-1 to TRBJ2-3; tentative D call: TRBD2 (5 bases). The CDR3 length is 12 residues. V lost 5 bases to trimming and J lost 5 bases, with 11 bases between them. Germline-derived CDR1 and CDR2 are SQVTM and ANQGSEA. CDR3 residues: CSVRREGDTQYF. Here the CDR3 DNA reads TGCAGCGTTCGTCGGGAAGGAGATACGCAGTATTTT.

The chain carries TRBV5-4 and TRBJ1-2; a possible D gene is TRBD1 (6 bases). This CDR3 has 14 residues. Germline loops: CDR1 SGHNT, CDR2 YYREEE (reference sequence). V was shortened by 0 bases and J by 8 bases, with 14 bases between the two germline ends. The CDR3 protein is CASSLDRDASGYTF. The CDR3 nucleotides are TGTGCCAGCAGCTTGGACAGGGATGCTTCCGGCTACACCTTC. Supplemented by reference TRBV5-4 and TRBJ1-2, the full variable domain reads ETGVTQSPTHLIKTRGQQVTLRCSSQSGHNTVSWYQQALGQGPQFIFQYYREEENGRGNFPPRFSGLQFPNYSSELNVNALELDDSALYLCASSLDRDASGYTFGSGTRLTVV.

This chain uses TRBV4-1 with TRBJ2-7; D is ambiguous. Trimming removed 0 bases at V and 2 bases at J, with 23 bases between. The CDR3 covers 19 residues. From germline, CDR1 is MGHRA and CDR2 YSYEKL. The CDR3 loop is CASSQDRSETFSFPYEQYF. In DNA form, the CDR3 reads TGCGCCAGCAGCCAAGATCGCTCCGAGACATTCTCCTTTCCCTACGAGCAGTACTTC.

CDR3 bases: TGTGCCAGCAGGCTGACACCGAACAATGAGCAGTTCTTC. Its translation: CASRLTPNNEQFF. The gene calls are TRBV6-5 and TRBJ2-1; D is uncertain. The CDR3 extends over 13 amino acids. CDR1 and CDR2 from the germline V gene are MNHEY and SVGAGI. With 6 bases removed from V and 5 bases from J, the gap between germline ends came to 11 bases.

This sequence joins TRBV21-1 and TRBJ1-4; the table's D call of TRBD1 was not tested on the DNA. TRBV21-1 is a pseudogene locus. This CDR3 comprises 17 residues. The CDR3 nucleotides are TGTGCCAGCAGCTACGGACAGGGAGGCGCAACTAATGAAAAACTGTTTTTT. Translating gives CASSYGQGGATNEKLFF.

J is TRBJ1-4 and V is TRBV7-9; D might be TRBD1 (6 bases). The CDR3 extends over 14 amino acids. V lost 5 bases and J lost 5, with 12 bases in between. Germline-derived CDR1 and CDR2 are SEHNR and FQNEAQ (reference sequence). CDR3 bases: TGTGCCAGCAGCCATGACAGGCCAAATGAAAAACTGTTTTTT. This translates into CASSHDRPNEKLFF.

This clone was found once. The chain combines TRBV7-8 with TRBJ2-7; 8 nucleotides align to TRBD1. Germline loops: CDR1 SGHVS, CDR2 FQNEAQ. The V gene end was trimmed by 5 bases and the J gene end by 5 bases; junction bases not matched to a gene: 8. The CDR3 contains 14 residues. The CDR3 is CASSASRGRNEQYF. As DNA, the CDR3 is TGTGCCAGCAGCGCAAGCAGGGGGCGGAACGAGCAGTACTTC.

The V and J genes are TRBV5-5 and TRBJ1-6, with 7 bases identical to TRBD1. Trimming took 1 base from V and 6 from J; bases not matched to a gene: 7. Germline V CDR1 and CDR2: SGHKS, YYEKEE (reference sequence). The CDR3 contains 16 residues. The CDR3 region is CASSLLGGTSNSPLHF. DNA of the CDR3: TGTGCCAGCAGCTTGTTAGGGGGCACCTCTAATTCACCCCTCCACTTT.